Listed below are T cell receptor beta chains from one sample, sequenced in a study of CXCR3-negative and CXCR3-positive naive CD8 T cells. TCRdb re-called the 5' RACE reads; every CDR3 protein appears as one record, without DNA. The repertoire shows around 140,000 distinct CDR3 sequences; the top ten hold 0.41%. The specimen was naive CXCR3+ CD8+ T cells from blood. The receptors shown here come from a human donor in good health. Some clones in this sample may be carry-over from other donors' samples. The CDR3 runs from the conserved cysteine through the conserved F or W.

TRBJ2-7,TRBV18,CASSPTGGLYEQYF
TRBJ1-5,TRBV7-9,CASSLAIQGDQPQHF
TRBJ1-1,TRBV6-5,CASSYLTETEAFF
TRBJ2-7,TRBV4-1,CTSSQGVDRAYEQYF
TRBJ1-2,TRBV27,CASKPQGGGNGYTF
TRBJ1-1,TRBV15,CATSREMGGNTEAFF
TRBJ2-7,TRBV10-3,CAIEVQGGYEQYF
TRBJ2-7,TRBV12-3/TRBV12-4,CASSDSKTYEQYF
TRBJ1-2,TRBV5-5,CASSLSTGELYGYTF
TRBJ1-5,TRBV19,CASSISTGGNGNQPQHF
TRBJ2-7,TRBV7-8,CASGWTAYEQYF
TRBJ2-3,TRBV6-5,CASSYSPRTLRGTQYF
TRBJ2-1,TRBV10-3,CAISERASGVSYNEQFF
TRBJ2-3,TRBV11-2,CASSFAYTDTQYF
TRBJ2-1,TRBV29-1,CSVRGTSGEQFF
TRBJ2-5,TRBV7-9,CASSFTAGTGQETQYF
TRBJ1-2,TRBV4-1,CASSQDRWGQDGYTF
TRBJ2-7,TRBV28,CASSLEVIPYYEQYF
TRBJ2-3,TRBV12-3/TRBV12-4,CASARTGPDTQYF
TRBJ1-3,TRBV5-1,CASSLRTGAARGNTIYF
TRBJ1-1,TRBV12-3/TRBV12-4,CASCQLTASSTEAFF
TRBJ2-7,TRBV9,CASSVEGQGYHEQYF
TRBJ2-3,TRBV12-3/TRBV12-4,CASSAFVGGADTQYF
TRBJ2-1,TRBV28,CASEQGWHNEQFF
TRBJ2-3,TRBV7-6,CASSLAAASTDTQYF
TRBJ2-1,TRBV28,CASSLPLGVIRYNEQFF
TRBJ2-7,TRBV15,CATSRGAEGGFTEQYF
TRBJ2-7,TRBV13,CASSLSHTYDQQYF
TRBJ2-1,TRBV29-1,CSVDATVTSGYSYNEQFF
TRBJ1-1,TRBV5-1,CASRREAGSLNTEAFF
TRBJ2-7,TRBV29-1,CSVEEFDRGGIEQYF
TRBJ2-1,TRBV3-1,CASSRIDGTLLNEQFF
TRBJ1-4,TRBV9,CASSVVKKGQGPYRANEKLFF
TRBJ2-1,TRBV7-8,CASSLSWGVPYNEQFF
TRBJ2-1,TRBV5-1,CASSLWGNEQFF
TRBJ2-7,TRBV7-7,CAGSSSAGAEQYF
TRBJ2-7,TRBV11-2,CASSLVGTTYEQYF
TRBJ2-3,TRBV7-8,CASSLEGAGTDTQYF
TRBJ2-7,TRBV10-3,CAISESGLARNEQYF
TRBJ2-3,TRBV2,CASSESRGRGTDTQYF
TRBJ2-7,TRBV4-1,CASSPADREGEQYF
TRBJ2-1,TRBV7-9,CASSSGPAGGPENEQFF
TRBJ2-1,TRBV6-6,CASSDRAVSYNEQFF
TRBJ2-2,TRBV15,CATSREADGTGPYNGELFF
TRBJ2-2,TRBV28,CASSVYSHGELFF
TRBJ2-2,TRBV9,CASSAVNTGELFF
TRBJ1-6,TRBV23-1,CASSRPRTSQKFVYNSPLHF
TRBJ2-1,TRBV28,CASSLGLAVPTEQFF
TRBJ1-5,TRBV4-1,CASSQVGQGYSQPQHF
TRBJ2-6,TRBV10-2,CASSDRGLAGRSGANVLTF
TRBJ2-7,TRBV6-5,CASRTPGYEQYF
TRBJ2-5,TRBV14,CASSQVDETQYF
TRBJ1-1,TRBV7-9,CASSPVRQGIEAFF